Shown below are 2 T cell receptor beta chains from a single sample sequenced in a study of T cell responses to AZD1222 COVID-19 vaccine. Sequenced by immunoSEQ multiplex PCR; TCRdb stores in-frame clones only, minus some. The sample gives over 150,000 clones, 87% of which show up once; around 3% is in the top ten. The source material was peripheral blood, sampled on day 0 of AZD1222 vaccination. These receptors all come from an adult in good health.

The CDR3 reads CASSRGDWGTGEQYF. The CDR3 DNA sequence: TGTGCCAGTAGTAGAGGGGACTGGGGAACGGGTGAGCAGTACTTC. This rearrangement joins TRBV19 to TRBJ2-7, with D perhaps matching TRBD2 (6 bases). This CDR3 has 15 amino acids. Per the germline V gene, CDR1 is LNHDA and CDR2 is SQIVND (reference sequence). Trimming took 4 bases from V and 7 from J, leaving 20 bases between them.

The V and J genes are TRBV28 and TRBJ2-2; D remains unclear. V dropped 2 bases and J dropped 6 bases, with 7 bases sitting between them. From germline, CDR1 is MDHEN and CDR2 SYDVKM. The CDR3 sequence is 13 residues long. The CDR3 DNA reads TGTGCCAGCAGTTTACCCCCCCCCGGGGAGCTGTTTTTT. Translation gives CASSLPPPGELFF. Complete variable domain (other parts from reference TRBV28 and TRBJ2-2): DVKVTQSSRYLVKRTGEKVFLECVQDMDHENMFWYRQDPGLGLRLIYFSYDVKMKEKGDIPEGYSVSREKKERFSLILESASTNQTSMYLCASSLPPPGELFFGEGSRLTVL.